This passage covers 5 T cell receptor beta chains from one sample sequenced in a study of cytotoxic CD8 clonotypes in ibrutinib-treated CLL. The table came from immunoSEQ multiplex PCR; TCRdb's copy has only in-frame clones and leaves some out. The data show 35,000 to 50,000 clones, about 70% seen once. Sequenced material: PBMCs, taken at disease progression, from a patient treated with ibrutinib. The receptors here all came from a human donor with chronic lymphocytic leukemia.

The V gene is TRBV10-3, the J gene TRBJ1-1; 10 positions match TRBD1. V lost 3 bases and J lost 1; bases outside the gene matches: 2. The CDR3 extends over 15 amino acids. CDR1 is ENHRY, CDR2 SYGVKD, per germline. CDR3: CAISDRQGANTEAFF. The DNA of the CDR3 is TGTGCCATCAGTGACCGACAGGGGGCGAACACTGAAGCTTTCTTT.

This chain joins TRBV11-2 and TRBJ2-5; D is tentatively TRBD1 or TRBD2 (6 bases each). Per the germline V gene, CDR1 is SGHAT and CDR2 is FQNNGV. This CDR3 contains 14 residues. The V gene lost 2 bases and the J gene lost 3 bases, with 10 bases spanning the gap. CDR3 sequence (DNA): TGTGCCAGCAGCTTATGGGGGGCTGAAGAGACCCAGTACTTC. Protein: CASSLWGAEETQYF.

The chain employs TRBV29-1 and TRBJ2-1, with TRBD2 identical over 13 bases. The CDR3 has 17 amino acids. Trimming removed 5 bases from V and 7 bases from J; junction bases left unmatched: 14. The germline CDR1 and CDR2 sequences are SQVTM and ANQGSEA. This CDR3 is CSVTGLAGAVNMNEQFF. The CDR3 DNA reads as TGCAGCGTTACCGGACTAGCGGGAGCAGTAAATATGAATGAGCAGTTCTTC.

The chain joins TRBV28 to TRBJ2-1; D not resolved. Germline CDR1 and CDR2: MDHEN and SYDVKM. The CDR3 contains 13 residues. The V end lost 3 bases, the J end lost 6 bases, and 9 bases lay between the germline ends. The CDR3 DNA is TGTGCCAGCAGTTTGCTGCTCCCCAATGAGCAGTTCTTC. Protein: CASSLLLPNEQFF.

Only a few counts were recorded for this clone. The rearrangement links TRBV2 to TRBJ1-5; D not certain. Deletions cut 5 bases from V and 0 bases from J, with 11 bases between. The CDR3 covers 15 residues. The germline CDR1 and CDR2 sequences are SNHLY and FYNNEI. CDR3 amino acids: CASSSGIHSNQPQHF. The CDR3 coding sequence is TGTGCCAGCAGTAGCGGAATCCATAGCAATCAGCCCCAGCATTTT.